These T cell receptor beta chains were read from a single sample in a study of T cell responses to AZD1222 COVID-19 vaccine. Data came from immunoSEQ multiplex PCR; TCRdb stores just in-frame clones and leaves some out. The table records 180,000 or so clones, 92% of them present only once. The material sequenced was peripheral blood, taken 28 days after the second AZD1222 dose. Receptors originate from an adult who received the AZD1222 COVID-19 vaccine. Each CDR3 is given with its conserved first and last residue. Fields, in order: D gene, V gene, J gene, CDR3 protein, CDR3 DNA. D genes are given only for firm matches.

D gene: -; V gene: TRBV7-9; J gene: TRBJ1-3; CDR3 protein: CASSLRQQNTIYF; CDR3 DNA: TGTGCCAGCAGCTTACGGCAGCAAAACACCATATATTTT
D gene: -; V gene: TRBV5-4; J gene: TRBJ1-3; CDR3 protein: CASSRPGNTIYF; CDR3 DNA: TGTGCCAGCAGCCGACCAGGAAACACCATATATTTT
D gene: -; V gene: TRBV5-5; J gene: TRBJ1-2; CDR3 protein: CASSLALQGHFYTF; CDR3 DNA: TGTGCCAGCAGCTTGGCGTTACAGGGACACTTCTACACCTTC
D gene: -; V gene: TRBV7-9; J gene: TRBJ1-2; CDR3 protein: CASSLVRQARRGYTF; CDR3 DNA: TGTGCCAGCAGCTTAGTTCGGCAGGCTCGGCGTGGCTACACCTTC
D gene: TRBD1; V gene: TRBV25-1; J gene: TRBJ2-7; CDR3 protein: CASSPTDRGVSYEQYF; CDR3 DNA: TGTGCCAGCAGTCCGACCGACAGGGGGGTTTCCTACGAGCAGTACTTC
D gene: -; V gene: TRBV2; J gene: TRBJ1-5; CDR3 protein: CASSERGGQPQHF; CDR3 DNA: TGTGCCAGCAGTGAAAGGGGTGGTCAGCCCCAGCATTTT
D gene: TRBD1; V gene: TRBV7-2; J gene: TRBJ1-1; CDR3 protein: CASSSRGQRNTEAFF; CDR3 DNA: TGTGCCAGCAGCTCAAGGGGACAGAGGAACACTGAAGCTTTCTTT
D gene: TRBD1; V gene: TRBV10-1; J gene: TRBJ2-5; CDR3 protein: CASSGAGTGEVLFGETQYF; CDR3 DNA: TGCGCCAGCAGTGGGGCCGGGACAGGGGAGGTTTTGTTCGGAGAGACCCAGTACTTC
D gene: TRBD2; V gene: TRBV7-3; J gene: TRBJ2-7; CDR3 protein: CASSLLPPTGGEGKRSYEQYF; CDR3 DNA: TGTGCCAGCAGCTTACTTCCTCCGACGGGTGGGGAGGGGAAGAGGTCCTACGAGCAGTACTTC
D gene: TRBD2; V gene: TRBV5-1; J gene: TRBJ2-7; CDR3 protein: CASSLESGRAYSHEQYF; CDR3 DNA: TGCGCCAGCAGCTTGGAGAGCGGGAGGGCCTACTCCCACGAGCAGTACTTC
D gene: -; V gene: TRBV20-1; J gene: TRBJ2-3; CDR3 protein: CSASLETDTQYF; CDR3 DNA: TGCAGTGCTAGTTTGGAAACAGATACGCAGTATTTT
D gene: -; V gene: TRBV7-2; J gene: TRBJ1-2; CDR3 protein: CASSPEFTGIGGYTF; CDR3 DNA: TGTGCCAGCAGCCCTGAATTTACAGGGATTGGTGGCTACACCTTC
D gene: TRBD2; V gene: TRBV14; J gene: TRBJ2-7; CDR3 protein: CASSPLTGTSGRALTYEQYF; CDR3 DNA: TGTGCCAGCAGCCCCCTCACGGGGACTAGCGGGAGGGCTCTCACCTACGAGCAGTACTTC
D gene: TRBD2; V gene: TRBV7-2; J gene: TRBJ2-3; CDR3 protein: CASSRGGRSTDTQYF; CDR3 DNA: TGTGCCAGCAGCCGGGGGGGCCGGAGCACAGATACGCAGTATTTT
D gene: TRBD1; V gene: TRBV7-6; J gene: TRBJ2-2; CDR3 protein: CASRLPDRGLDGELFF; CDR3 DNA: TGTGCCAGCCGACTCCCGGACAGGGGGCTGGACGGGGAGCTGTTTTTT
D gene: -; V gene: TRBV7-2; J gene: TRBJ1-1; CDR3 protein: CASSLRTGVDTEAFF; CDR3 DNA: TGTGCCAGCAGCTTACGGACCGGGGTTGACACTGAAGCTTTCTTT
D gene: TRBD1; V gene: TRBV6-5; J gene: TRBJ1-6; CDR3 protein: CASSYSRGDNSPLHF; CDR3 DNA: TGTGCCAGCAGTTACTCCAGGGGGGATAATTCACCCCTCCACTTT
D gene: -; V gene: TRBV19; J gene: TRBJ1-2; CDR3 protein: CASAETGARGYTF; CDR3 DNA: TGTGCCAGTGCCGAAACCGGGGCGCGAGGCTACACCTTC
D gene: TRBD2; V gene: TRBV3-1/TRBV3-2; J gene: TRBJ2-7; CDR3 protein: CASSRTSGATYEQYF; CDR3 DNA: TGTGCCAGCAGCCGGACTAGCGGGGCGACCTACGAGCAGTACTTC
D gene: -; V gene: TRBV7-8; J gene: TRBJ1-2; CDR3 protein: CASSLDSPFNYGYTF; CDR3 DNA: TGTGCCAGCAGCCTTGACAGCCCTTTTAACTATGGCTACACCTTC
D gene: -; V gene: TRBV28; J gene: TRBJ1-5; CDR3 protein: CASSLDSNQPQHF; CDR3 DNA: TGTGCCAGCAGCCTGGACAGCAATCAGCCCCAGCATTTT
D gene: -; V gene: TRBV15; J gene: TRBJ2-2; CDR3 protein: CATSRQGTGELFF; CDR3 DNA: TGTGCCACCAGCAGACAGGGGACCGGGGAGCTGTTTTTT